This T cell receptor beta chain was observed in a study of blood T cell repertoires in COVID-19. Study overall: The United States, Italy and Spain supplied acute and convalescent COVID-19 samples. PBMCs, B-cell-depleted T cells, or T cells were the source of the cDNA or gDNA that made up the material.

This CDR3 is built from 16 residues. Germline V gene lookup returns CDR1 MGHRA and CDR2 YSYEKL. V gave up 1 base and J gave up 0 bases; unmatched junction bases: 5. Authors' analysis steps: Reference gene primer amplification gave estimated nucleated cell counts. Method: immunoSEQ multiplex PCR; TCRdb's copy keeps in-frame clones and lacks some. V and J calls plus clone size are reproduced from that table; the DNA served to infer D and trimming. The sample contains 95,000 to 120,000 clones, approximately 90% of which appear only once. Sequencing was done on a sample of peripheral blood. J is TRBJ1-2 and V is TRBV4-1, with TRBD1 matching over 7 bases. This clonotype was sampled from a woman aged 45-60 years with acute or convalescent COVID-19. CDR3 region: CASSQGGQTTNYGYTF. The CDR3 coding sequence is TGCGCCAGCAGCCAAGGGGGACAGACTACTAACTATGGCTACACCTTC.